The source of this TCR beta chain is a study of T cell responses to AZD1222 COVID-19 vaccine. Findings and caveats of the study: Once two AZD1222 doses were given, Spike-specific TCR breadth and depth went up. White British people made up most donors, females outnumbered males, and clonal diversity was possibly underestimated.

Libraries were prepared by immunoSEQ multiplex PCR; TCRdb keeps only in-frame clonotypes and omits some of them. The sample lists approximately 150,000 clones, about 92% seen once, with roughly 2.5% in the top ten. The table lists this clone with a few counts. Its antigen remains unknown. The V end was cut by 7 bases, the J end by 1 base, with 10 bases between. The CDR3 consists of 13 residues. Germline CDR1 reads SQVTM; CDR2 reads ANQGSEA. This chain connects TRBV29-1 to TRBJ2-2; no reliable D call. This specimen was peripheral blood, taken on day 0 of AZD1222 vaccination. This clonotype originated in an adult in good health. The CDR3 reads CSASTENTGELFF. The CDR3 DNA follows: TGCAGCGCATCGACTGAGAACACCGGGGAGCTGTTTTTT.